The 32 T cell receptor beta chains reported below all come from one sample, sequenced in a study of response to subunit inactivated influenza vaccine. TCRdb called the RT-PCR reads again in MiXCR, with one record for every CDR3 protein. In the table there are about 160,000 distinct CDR3 sequences, under 13% of which are singletons. The sequencing used non-naive T cells sorted from PBMCs, collected about 40 days after vaccination. The receptors were sampled from a man in his forties or fifties who received an inactivated influenza vaccine.

The chain is built from TRBV6-4 and TRBJ1-5; D might be TRBD1 (6 bases). Germline loops: CDR1 MRHNA, CDR2 SNTAGT. Deletions cut 6 bases from V and 3 bases from J, with 15 bases between. The CDR3 is 15 residues long. DNA of the CDR3: TGTGCCAGCAGCGCATCAGGGGACGCCAATCAGCCCCAGCATTTT. Translating it yields CASSASGDANQPQHF.

This clonotype was seen just once. This rearrangement joins TRBV5-5 to TRBJ2-1; possibly TRBD2 for D (6 bases). The CDR3 extends over 17 amino acids. V gave up 3 bases and J gave up 6 bases, with 22 bases separating them. Germline V gene data show CDR1 as SGHKS and CDR2 as YYEKEE (reference sequence). In nucleotides, the CDR3 is TGTGCCAGCAGCTGGGCGGGATGGGGCCGGCCTGGCAATGAGCAGTTCTTC. Amino acid sequence: CASSWAGWGRPGNEQFF.

The chain joins TRBV7-6 to TRBJ2-5, with 7 bases matching TRBD2. This CDR3 has 16 residues. Per germline, CDR1 SGHVS and CDR2 FNYEAQ. J lost 2 bases, V lost 3 bases, and 9 bases had no gene match. CDR3 nucleotides: TGTGCCAGCAGCTTGGAAGCGGGGAATAGACAAGAGACCCAGTACTTC. This sequence encodes CASSLEAGNRQETQYF.

In its sample, this clonotype was seen many times. CDR3 DNA sequence: TGTGCCAGCAGTGAGACAGGGGGCTCGGGCTATGGCTACACCTTC. It translates to CASSETGGSGYGYTF. The chain carries TRBV12-3 or TRBV12-4 and TRBJ1-2, with 10 bases aligning to TRBD1. The trim removed 5 bases at V and 4 bases at J, leaving 7 bases unmatched. This CDR3 has 15 amino acids.

In this sample, this clonotype turned up a few times. The rearrangement joins TRBV20-1 to TRBJ2-7; no firm D call. This CDR3 is built from 14 residues. Trimming removed 4 bases from V and 4 bases from J, with 17 bases in between. Germline-derived CDR1 and CDR2 are DFQATT and SNEGSKA (reference sequence). The CDR3 protein is CSATPPALRYEQYF. The CDR3 DNA is TGCAGTGCTACCCCCCCGGCACTTAGATACGAGCAGTACTTC.

This chain joins TRBV5-1 and TRBJ2-5, with D hard to call. CDR1 SGHRS and CDR2 YFSETQ come from the germline V gene. V was cut by 5 bases and J by 2 bases, with 10 bases left in between. This CDR3 has 13 amino acids. CDR3 nucleotide sequence: TGCGCCAGCAGGGCAGGTCCTCAAGAGACCCAGTACTTC. This translates into CASRAGPQETQYF.

This clonotype was counted between two and nine times. This chain uses TRBV10-2 with TRBJ2-3; 9 bases are shared with TRBD2. Germline assignment: CDR1 WSHSY and CDR2 SAAADI. This CDR3 spans 16 amino acids. The V segment lost 6 bases and the J segment 2 bases; nucleotides outside the gene matches: 9. The CDR3 region is CASRPPGTSPTDTQYF. The CDR3 DNA follows: TGCGCCAGCAGACCACCCGGGACTAGCCCCACAGATACGCAGTATTTT.

The table lists this clonotype with many counts. The CDR3 DNA reads as TGTGCCAGCAGTTTGGACACTGAAGCTTTCTTT. The encoded protein is CASSLDTEAFF. The J gene is TRBJ1-1, the V gene TRBV12-3 or TRBV12-4, with D uncertain. With 3 bases removed from V and 3 bases from J, the gap between germline ends came to 2 bases. The CDR3 contains 11 residues.

This clonotype was seen many times. The gene calls are TRBV12-3 or TRBV12-4 and TRBJ1-2; D gene uncertain. The CDR3 is 12 residues long. V lost 3 bases and J lost 8, with 10 bases in between. Here the CDR3 reads CASSFRVGGYTF. The CDR3 DNA follows: TGTGCCAGCAGTTTTAGGGTGGGAGGCTACACCTTC.

There are many counts of this clonotype. The V gene is TRBV5-1, the J gene TRBJ2-3, with D perhaps matching TRBD2 (6 bases). Trimming cost V 0 bases and J 0 bases, with 8 bases left between them. CDR3 size: 15 residues. Per germline, CDR1 SGHRS and CDR2 YFSETQ. The CDR3 sequence is CASSLVGGSTDTQYF. CDR3 in DNA: TGCGCCAGCAGCTTGGTCGGGGGTAGCACAGATACGCAGTATTTT.

The table lists this clonotype with many counts. V gene TRBV20-1 combines with J gene TRBJ2-7, with TRBD1 matching over 11 bases. Germline CDR1 DFQATT, CDR2 SNEGSKA (reference sequence). Germline trimming cut 3 bases from V and 6 bases from J; bases unmatched to any gene: 10. CDR3 length equals 15 residues. The CDR3 loop reads CSARDRTGGPSEQYF. In DNA, the CDR3 is TGCAGTGCTAGGGACCGGACAGGGGGCCCATCCGAGCAGTACTTC.

The table lists this clonotype with a few counts. This chain joins TRBV20-1 and TRBJ2-1; 8 bases map to TRBD2. The CDR3 is made up of 15 amino acids. Germline CDR1 and CDR2: DFQATT and SNEGSKA (reference sequence). Trimming cost V 6 bases and J 6 bases; bases outside gene matches: 13. The CDR3 bases are TGCAGTGCCCATGAAGCCAACGGGAGGGCCAATGAGCAGTTCTTC. This gives the protein CSAHEANGRANEQFF.

The chain employs TRBV28 and TRBJ1-1; TRBD1 is a possible D gene (6 bases). This CDR3 is built from 14 residues. V lost 4 bases, J lost 7 bases, and 16 bases lay in between. In germline, CDR1 is MDHEN, CDR2 SYDVKM. CDR3 nucleotides: TGTGCCAGCAGTTATCGAGGGGGTGTAGGTGAAGCTTTCTTT. This codes for CASSYRGGVGEAFF. Full variable domain (remainder filled in from reference TRBV28 and TRBJ1-1): DVKVTQSSRYLVKRTGEKVFLECVQDMDHENMFWYRQDPGLGLRLIYFSYDVKMKEKGDIPEGYSVSREKKERFSLILESASTNQTSMYLCASSYRGGVGEAFFGQGTRLTVV.

This clonotype was counted ten times or more. The V and J genes are TRBV2 and TRBJ2-5; D gene uncertain. V was shortened by 2 bases and J by 10 bases, with 5 bases between the two germline ends. CDR1 is SNHLY, CDR2 FYNNEI, per germline. The CDR3 length is 10 residues. The CDR3 DNA reads TGTGCCAGCAGTGAATATGTCCAGTACTTC. Encoded protein: CASSEYVQYF.

This clonotype was found a few times. The chain is built from TRBV6-1 and TRBJ2-1, with D unresolved. Germline assignment: CDR1 MNHNS and CDR2 SASEGT. V lost 4 bases and J 2 bases, leaving 12 bases between the germline ends. This CDR3 has 15 amino acids. The CDR3 protein is CASSGNGPTYNEQFF. The CDR3 coding sequence is TGTGCCAGCAGTGGCAACGGGCCCACCTACAATGAGCAGTTCTTC.

This clonotype was seen a handful of times. The chain carries TRBV5-6 and TRBJ2-7; D is possibly TRBD1 (5 bases). V dropped 0 bases and J dropped 3 bases, with 16 bases sitting between them. Germline lookup yields CDR1 SGHDT and CDR2 YYEEEE. This CDR3 spans 16 amino acids. CDR3 in amino acids: CASSLVWGTQNYEQYF. In DNA, the CDR3 is TGTGCCAGCAGCTTGGTCTGGGGCACCCAGAACTACGAGCAGTACTTC. The whole variable domain, filled in from reference TRBV5-6 and TRBJ2-7, reads DAGVTQSPTHLIKTRGQQVTLRCSPKSGHDTVSWYQQALGQGPQFIFQYYEEEERQRGNFPDRFSGHQFPNYSSELNVNALLLGDSALYLCASSLVWGTQNYEQYFGPGTRLTVT.

CDR3 sequence reads: CASSLWGGETNEKLFF. CDR3 sequence (DNA): TGTGCCAGCAGTTTATGGGGCGGGGAAACTAATGAAAAACTGTTTTTT. The V call is TRBV27, the J call TRBJ1-4, with TRBD1 as a possible D gene (5 bases). The germline CDR1 and CDR2 sequences are MNHEY and SMNVEV (reference sequence). Trimming pared 1 base from V and 1 base from J, leaving 10 bases between. This CDR3 is built from 16 residues.

This clonotype was seen a few times. The chain carries TRBV12-3 or TRBV12-4 and TRBJ2-7; 9 nucleotides match TRBD2. Trimming at V came to 10 bases and at J to 0 bases, leaving 7 bases not matched to a gene. The CDR3 runs to 14 residues. The CDR3 protein is CATQRGESSYEQYF. DNA for the CDR3: TGTGCCACCCAGCGGGGGGAAAGCTCCTACGAGCAGTACTTC.

The rearrangement links TRBV9 to TRBJ2-3; D gene unclear. Per germline, CDR1 SGDLS and CDR2 YYNGEE. The CDR3 spans 15 residues. Trimming pared 2 bases from V and 0 bases from J, leaving 10 bases between. CDR3 residues: CASSVVWGSTDTQYF. In DNA form, the CDR3 reads TGTGCCAGCAGCGTCGTATGGGGTAGCACAGATACGCAGTATTTT.

This clonotype has just a few counts. The V gene is TRBV7-9, the J gene TRBJ2-5, with 9 bases identical to TRBD2. V gave up 4 bases and J gave up 6 bases; unmatched junction bases: 12. Germline V gene data show CDR1 as SEHNR and CDR2 as FQNEAQ (reference sequence). This CDR3 spans 16 amino acids. CDR3 residues: CASSSVSAGGLKTQYF. The CDR3 DNA is TGTGCCAGCAGCTCCGTTAGCGCGGGGGGGCTGAAGACCCAGTACTTC.

The chain employs TRBV29-1 and TRBJ2-5; 9 bases fit TRBD2. J was trimmed by 9 bases and V by 4 bases; bases with no gene match: 9. There are 13 residues in the CDR3. Germline V gene data show CDR1 as SQVTM and CDR2 as ANQGSEA. The CDR3 coding sequence is TGCAGCGTTGGTGGGGCTAGCGGGGAGGCCCAGTACTTC. Translating it yields CSVGGASGEAQYF.

This clonotype was observed many times. The rearrangement links TRBV20-1 to TRBJ2-7; D is unresolved. The V and J ends lost 3 bases and 3 bases respectively, with 9 bases between them. Germline V gene data show CDR1 as DFQATT and CDR2 as SNEGSKA (reference sequence). The CDR3 sequence is 12 residues long. CDR3 coding DNA: TGCAGTGCTAGTGCCAGTAGCTACGAGCAGTACTTC. It yields the protein CSASASSYEQYF.

The genes are TRBV5-1 and TRBJ2-2; 10 nucleotides align to TRBD1. Trimming at V came to 4 bases and at J to 8 bases, leaving 14 bases not matched to a gene. Germline CDR1 and CDR2: SGHRS and YFSETQ. There are 17 residues in the CDR3. The CDR3 DNA reads TGCGCCAGCAGCCCGAATCCCGGGACAGGGGCGACTGGGGAGCTGTTTTTT. Translating it yields CASSPNPGTGATGELFF.

As concerns this clonotype: One end of the junction varies from germline; a read error may be responsible. CDR3 residues: CVSSTGQLVSDTQYF. The CDR3 region has the DNA TGTGTCAGCTCCACGGGTCAACTAGTATCAGATACGCAGTATTTT. This chain links TRBV18 with TRBJ2-3, with D maybe TRBD2 (5 bases). Germline V CDR1 and CDR2: KGHSH, LQKENI. The CDR3 sequence is 15 residues long.

The chain recombines TRBV6-1 with TRBJ1-1; D remains ambiguous. The CDR3 length is 15 residues. The germline V gene encodes CDR1 MNHNS and CDR2 SASEGT. V lost 0 bases, J lost 4 bases, and 12 bases lay in between. CDR3 amino acids: CASSEAGGRITEAFF. CDR3 nucleotides: TGTGCCAGCAGTGAAGCAGGAGGGAGGATCACTGAAGCTTTCTTT.

Many counts were recorded for this clonotype. The rearrangement links TRBV7-2 to TRBJ2-1; D is undetermined. Per germline, CDR1 SGHTA and CDR2 FQGNSA. The CDR3 totals 14 residues. The V end was cut by 1 base, the J end by 6 bases, with 10 bases between. The CDR3 loop is CASSLVSVINEQFF. The CDR3 DNA reads TGTGCCAGCAGCTTAGTGAGCGTGATCAATGAGCAGTTCTTC.

There are many counts of this clonotype. In DNA form, the CDR3 reads TGTGCCAGCAGTTTAACTAGCCCCTACAATGAGCAGTTCTTC. Translated: CASSLTSPYNEQFF. The chain carries TRBV12-3 or TRBV12-4 and TRBJ2-1; D is perhaps TRBD2 (6 bases). The CDR3 totals 14 residues. With 2 bases removed from V and 2 bases from J, the gap between germline ends came to 7 bases.

Regarding this clonotype: A much larger clone is a single base away; this may be a read error. This chain uses TRBV7-6 with TRBJ1-1; no reliable D call. This CDR3 contains 13 residues. V was cut by 5 bases and J by 2 bases, with 9 bases left in between. In germline, CDR1 is SGHVS, CDR2 FNYEAQ. The CDR3, as DNA: TGTGCCAGCAGCAGAGAAGATAACACTGAAGCTTTCTTT. Its protein is CASSREDNTEAFF.

The table lists this clonotype with many counts. This chain connects TRBV10-3 to TRBJ2-2; D not resolved. The CDR3 totals 14 residues. In germline, CDR1 is ENHRY, CDR2 SYGVKD. Trimming left V 3 bases short and J 2 bases short, with 7 bases between. The CDR3 spells CAISEQTNTGELFF. In DNA, the CDR3 is TGTGCCATCAGTGAACAAACTAACACCGGGGAGCTGTTTTTT.

Only a few counts were recorded for this clonotype. The gene calls are TRBV28 and TRBJ1-2; D is ambiguous. The V end lost 3 bases, the J end lost 4 bases, and 9 bases lay between the germline ends. The CDR3 has 13 residues. Per the germline V gene, CDR1 is MDHEN and CDR2 is SYDVKM. The CDR3 nucleotides are TGTGCCAGCAGTTTCTCACTTACCTATGGCTACACCTTC. Protein: CASSFSLTYGYTF.

The V and J genes are TRBV19 and TRBJ2-3; no clear D gene. Germline V CDR1 and CDR2: LNHDA, SQIVND (reference sequence). With 5 bases removed from V and 4 bases from J, the gap between germline ends came to 13 bases. The CDR3 extends over 14 amino acids. The CDR3 spells CASSVRHVADTQYF. CDR3 coding DNA: TGTGCCAGTAGTGTCCGTCATGTGGCAGATACGCAGTATTTT.

J is TRBJ2-1 and V is TRBV14; TRBD2 matches at 12 bases. Unmatched junction bases numbered 3, after V lost 2 bases and J lost 10 bases. Germline values: CDR1 SGHDN, CDR2 FVKESK. There are 14 residues in the CDR3. CDR3 region: CASSQLAGGQEQFF. The CDR3 region has the DNA TGTGCCAGCAGCCAACTAGCGGGGGGGCAGGAGCAGTTCTTC.